This entry lists 4 T cell receptor beta chains sequenced from one sample in a study of T-cell reconstitution after alpha-beta-depleted transplantation in children. Preparation of the TCRbeta library involved a method that used unique molecular identifiers. MiXCR, run by TCRdb on the PCR reads, gives a single entry per CDR3 protein. Counted here are 500,000 to 600,000 distinct CDR3 sequences, 30% to 35% occurring once; the ten biggest clones make up about 2.3%. Here the sequenced sample was PBMCs from the stem cell graft donor, taken from the stem cell graft. The source of these receptors is a human donor who donated a stem cell graft to a child with aplastic anemia.

This sequence joins TRBV6-2 or TRBV6-3 and TRBJ2-5, with TRBD1 matching 7 bases. Germline CDR1 is MNHEY and CDR2 is SVGEGT. CDR3 length: 13 residues. The junction had 1 base not matched to a gene; V was cut back by 2 bases and J by 4 bases. The CDR3 here is CASSYRDRETQYF. DNA of the CDR3: TGTGCCAGCAGTTACCGGGACAGAGAGACCCAGTACTTC.

This clonotype was recorded only once. CDR3 sequence reads: CASSLVCEQGNSSPLHF. DNA for the CDR3: TGTGCCAGCAGCTTAGTCTGCGAGCAGGGGAACAGTTCACCCCTCCACTTT. This chain links TRBV7-2 with TRBJ1-6, with a weak D call TRBD1 (6 bases). Trimming removed 1 base at V and 9 bases at J, with 19 bases between. The CDR3 is 17 amino acids. The germline CDR1 and CDR2 sequences are SGHTA and FQGNSA.

The DNA for the CDR3 is TGTGCCAGCAGTGCGACAATCTATCAGCCCCAGCATTTT. This encodes CASSATIYQPQHF. The V call is TRBV27, the J call TRBJ1-5; D gene uncertain. V dropped 5 bases and J dropped 5 bases, with 10 bases sitting between them. Germline CDR1 is MNHEY and CDR2 is SMNVEV (reference sequence). This CDR3 is 13 amino acids long.

This clonotype was seen only once. A read error may account for a junction end that differs from germline. The genes are TRBV5-6 and TRBJ2-7, with 7 positions matching TRBD2. There are 16 residues in the CDR3. In germline, CDR1 is SGHDT, CDR2 YYEEEE. CDR3: CASSLWGGRHSYERYF. The CDR3 nucleotides read TGTGCCAGCAGCTTGTGGGGCGGGAGACATTCCTACGAGCGGTACTTC.